These 32 T cell receptor beta chains were sequenced from one sample in a study of radiotherapy plus CTLA-4 blockade in lung cancer. Repertoires were generated with immunoSEQ multiplex PCR, while TCRdb's copy carries only in-frame clones and drops some. The sample holds about 70,000 clones, 79% seen once. The specimen comprised peripheral blood, sampled from a patient treated with radiotherapy plus ipilimumab. The receptor set was obtained from a human donor with non-small cell lung cancer who had a complete response to radiotherapy plus ipilimumab.

The chain recombines TRBV5-1 with TRBJ2-1; 9 bases agree with TRBD1. Germline CDR1 SGHRS, CDR2 YFSETQ. J lost 5 bases, V lost 7 bases, and 10 bases had no gene match. This CDR3 region has 15 residues. CDR3 residues: CASLLGTGNNNEQFF. CDR3 nucleotide sequence: TGCGCCAGCCTTCTGGGGACAGGGAACAACAATGAGCAGTTCTTC.

The V and J genes are TRBV5-1 and TRBJ2-1; 8 nucleotides align to TRBD1. V was clipped by 4 bases and J by 5 bases; unmatched bases: 11. From germline, CDR1 is SGHRS and CDR2 YFSETQ. There are 16 residues in the CDR3. CDR3 DNA sequence: TGCGCCAGCAGCCCTTTAGGACAGGGAGTGGACAATGAGCAGTTCTTC. Its protein is CASSPLGQGVDNEQFF. Full variable domain (outside the CDR3, taken from reference TRBV5-1 and TRBJ2-1): KAGVTQTPRYLIKTRGQQVTLSCSPISGHRSVSWYQQTPGQGLQFLFEYFSETQRNKGNFPGRFSGRQFSNSRSEMNVSTLELGDSALYLCASSPLGQGVDNEQFFGPGTRLTVL.

Comments on this clone: One end of the junction does not line up with germline, which may come from a read error. The rearrangement joins TRBV7-7 to TRBJ2-5; 8 nucleotides match TRBD2. The CDR3 spans 15 residues. The germline gives CDR1 SSHAT, CDR2 FNYEAQ (reference sequence). The CDR3 coding sequence is TGTGCTAGCAGCGCCCGGATAGCGGGGCAAGAGACCCAGTACTTC. Its protein is CASSARIAGQETQYF.

This clone appeared a single time. J is TRBJ1-5 and V is TRBV21-1. TRBV21-1 is listed as a pseudogene. The CDR3 is 17 residues long. The CDR3 DNA follows: TGTGCCAGCAGCAAAGTATTCGAGGACGGCGGAAATCAGCCCCAGCATTTT. Translating gives CASSKVFEDGGNQPQHF.

J is TRBJ1-1 and V is TRBV6-4; D not certain. Trimming took 0 bases from V and 1 from J, leaving 6 bases between them. Germline values: CDR1 MRHNA, CDR2 SNTAGT. This CDR3 is 14 amino acids long. In DNA form, the CDR3 reads TGTGCCAGCAGTGACTCAAGCAGGAACACTGAAGCTTTCTTT. Its protein product is CASSDSSRNTEAFF.

This clone was detected a few times. V and J are TRBV27 and TRBJ1-5; possibly TRBD1 for D (5 bases). The V gene's germline CDR1 is MNHEY and CDR2 SMNVEV (reference sequence). Trimming left V 4 bases short and J 8 bases short, with 15 bases between. CDR3 length: 14 residues. This CDR3 reads CASSSPGRGEPQHF. The DNA for the CDR3 is TGTGCCAGCAGTTCCCCAGGGAGAGGAGAGCCCCAGCATTTT.

V and J are TRBV4-2 and TRBJ1-6; 11 positions match TRBD1. V lost 4 bases to trimming and J lost 7 bases; unmatched junction nucleotides: 24. This CDR3 is 22 amino acids long. Germline V gives CDR1 LGHNA, CDR2 YNFKEQ. The DNA for the CDR3 is TGTGCCAGCAGCCTCCGAACTGGGGTCGGGGACGGACAGGGGGCGCGCAATTCACCCCTCCACTTT. This gives the protein CASSLRTGVGDGQGARNSPLHF.

The chain recombines TRBV15 with TRBJ2-7; 15 nucleotides match TRBD2. The J segment lost 9 bases and the V segment lost 1 base, leaving 7 bases of the junction unmatched. The germline V gene encodes CDR1 LNHNV and CDR2 YYDKDF (reference sequence). The length of the CDR3 is 16 residues. This chain's CDR3 is CATSRAGTSGGKGQYF. The CDR3 DNA reads as TGTGCCACCAGCAGAGCGGGGACTAGCGGGGGGAAGGGGCAGTACTTC.

In this sample, this clone turned up a few times. CDR3 DNA: TGTGCCAGCAAGTCCGGGACTCTCTCCTACGAGCAGTACTTC. This codes for CASKSGTLSYEQYF. The J gene is TRBJ2-7, the V gene TRBV6-1; D may be TRBD2 (6 bases). Germline CDR1 is MNHNS and CDR2 is SASEGT. V gave up 7 bases and J gave up 0 bases, with 13 bases separating them. The CDR3 extends over 14 amino acids.

The rearrangement joins TRBV5-6 to TRBJ1-5; tentatively, D is TRBD1 (5 bases). Trimming cost V 1 base and J 6 bases, with 11 bases left between them. Germline lookup yields CDR1 SGHDT and CDR2 YYEEEE. The CDR3 sequence is 14 residues long. The CDR3 region is CASSLRGKGQPQHF. CDR3 nucleotide sequence: TGTGCCAGCAGCTTGCGGGGGAAGGGTCAGCCCCAGCATTTT.

V usage is TRBV27 and J usage is TRBJ2-3, with TRBD1 identical over 7 bases. The CDR3 sequence is 15 residues long. V shed 3 bases, J shed 3 bases, and the junction held 6 bases outside the gene matches. Germline values: CDR1 MNHEY, CDR2 SMNVEV (reference sequence). The CDR3 nucleotides read TGTGCCAGCAGTTTCCAGGGACAGCAAACAGATACGCAGTATTTT. This sequence encodes CASSFQGQQTDTQYF.

CDR3 nucleotide sequence: TGTGCCAGCAGTTTGTCCTCTAGCACAGATACGCAGTATTTT. Encoded protein: CASSLSSSTDTQYF. The chain recombines TRBV27 with TRBJ2-3; no firm D call. Per germline, CDR1 MNHEY and CDR2 SMNVEV (reference sequence). V lost 3 bases, J lost 0 bases, and 7 bases lay in between. The CDR3 consists of 14 residues.

The CDR3 DNA reads as TGTGCCAGCAGCTTTAGACCGACAGGGGGATATAGCAATCAGCCCCAGCATTTT. It yields the protein CASSFRPTGGYSNQPQHF. The chain has TRBV7-2 and TRBJ1-5, with 9 bases aligning to TRBD1. V dropped 3 bases and J dropped 0; count of bases not matched to a gene: 9. The CDR3 is made up of 18 amino acids. Germline values: CDR1 SGHTA, CDR2 FQGNSA.

V gene TRBV4-3 combines with J gene TRBJ2-3; D is undetermined. CDR1 is LGHNA and CDR2 is YSLEER in the germline V gene. Trimming removed 0 bases at V and 0 bases at J, with 13 bases between. This CDR3 has 17 amino acids. The DNA for the CDR3 is TGCGCCAGCAGCCAAGATAGGAACAGTCTGAGCACAGATACGCAGTATTTT. It yields the protein CASSQDRNSLSTDTQYF.

This chain links TRBV30 with TRBJ1-6; D possibly corresponds to TRBD1 (5 bases). This CDR3 spans 16 amino acids. V was clipped by 3 bases and J by 6 bases, with 18 bases between them. Germline V lookup: CDR1 GTSNPN, CDR2 SVGIG (reference sequence). CDR3 coding DNA: TGTGCCTGGAGGAATGGGGGAGCACCGATTAATTCACCCCTCCACTTT. Translation: CAWRNGGAPINSPLHF.

CDR3 DNA: TGTGCCAGCAGCCGGGGGGGAGAGGGTTACGAGCAGTACTTC. Its translation: CASSRGGEGYEQYF. The chain is built from TRBV2 and TRBJ2-7; 8 positions agree with TRBD2. V lost 6 bases and J lost 4; bases outside the gene matches: 8. Germline-derived CDR1 and CDR2 are SNHLY and FYNNEI. CDR3 length: 14 amino acids.

The chain joins TRBV27 to TRBJ1-3; maybe TRBD1 (5 bases). V lost 4 bases, J lost 4 bases, and 11 bases lay in between. Per the germline V gene, CDR1 is MNHEY and CDR2 is SMNVEV (reference sequence). CDR3 length equals 14 residues. The CDR3 reads CASSSAGSGNTIYF. CDR3 coding DNA: TGTGCCAGCAGTTCCGCAGGGTCCGGAAACACCATATATTTT.

Only one count was recorded for this clone. The J gene is TRBJ2-3, the V gene TRBV13; a weak D match, TRBD2 (6 bases). Germline V gene sequence: CDR1 PRHDT, CDR2 FYEKMQ (reference sequence). The CDR3 contains 16 residues. Trimming took off 5 bases at V and 2 bases at J, with 17 bases between the two ends. The CDR3 reads CASSRGLPRVTDTQYF. For the CDR3, the DNA is TGTGCCAGCAGCCGAGGACTACCGCGGGTCACAGATACGCAGTATTTT.

V is TRBV6-1 and J is TRBJ1-3, with D unclear. Germline values: CDR1 MNHNS, CDR2 SASEGT. The CDR3 is made up of 12 amino acids. The V end was cut by 2 bases, the J end by 1 base, with 0 bases between. The CDR3 loop is CASSESGNTIYF. Here the CDR3 DNA reads TGTGCCAGCAGTGAATCTGGAAACACCATATATTTT.

The chain employs TRBV27 and TRBJ2-1; D is possibly TRBD2 (6 bases). Germline V gene data show CDR1 as MNHEY and CDR2 as SMNVEV (reference sequence). The germline V and J ends were trimmed by 1 base and 0 bases, with 10 bases remaining between them. CDR3 length equals 16 residues. CDR3 sequence (DNA): TGTGCCAGCAGTTTATTTCGGGGGATCTCCTACAATGAGCAGTTCTTC. This gives the protein CASSLFRGISYNEQFF.

This clone was counted between two and nine times. V is TRBV19 and J is TRBJ1-3; no clear D. The CDR3 has 15 residues. V was shortened by 3 bases and J by 7 bases, with 16 bases between the two germline ends. Per germline, CDR1 LNHDA and CDR2 SQIVND (reference sequence). CDR3 in DNA: TGTGCCAGTAGTATTCGGCGGGGTGAATGGAACACCATATATTTT. It codes for CASSIRRGEWNTIYF.

This chain uses TRBV6-5 with TRBJ1-4; possibly TRBD1 for D (6 bases). The CDR3 covers 15 residues. The ends were cut back, 6 bases at V and 8 bases at J, with 19 bases in the middle. Per the germline V gene, CDR1 is MNHEY and CDR2 is SVGAGI. In DNA form, the CDR3 reads TGTGCCAGCAGATACGGCGGGACACCCTCCGAAAAACTGTTTTTT. Amino acid sequence: CASRYGGTPSEKLFF.

V gene TRBV2 combines with J gene TRBJ1-2; tentatively, D is TRBD1 (6 bases). Germline lookup yields CDR1 SNHLY and CDR2 FYNNEI. The V end was cut by 4 bases, the J end by 0 bases, with 12 bases between. This CDR3 has 15 amino acids. DNA of the CDR3: TGTGCCAGCAGTGCGGACAGATCAGCTAACTATGGCTACACCTTC. This encodes CASSADRSANYGYTF.

The rearrangement joins TRBV2 to TRBJ1-1, with unresolved D. The CDR3 is 13 amino acids. V was clipped by 7 bases and J by 5 bases, with 14 bases between them. Germline lookup yields CDR1 SNHLY and CDR2 FYNNEI. CDR3 bases: TGTGCCAGCATCCGCCCCCCAGAGACTGAAGCTTTCTTT. This codes for CASIRPPETEAFF.

This chain uses TRBV30 with TRBJ2-1, with 10 bases fitting TRBD2. The CDR3 is 16 residues long. The junction had 3 bases not matched to a gene; V was cut back by 0 bases and J by 1 base. Germline V lookup: CDR1 GTSNPN, CDR2 SVGIG (reference sequence). CDR3 nucleotide sequence: TGTGCCTGGAGTGTAGCGGGAGGGGCATCCTACAATGAGCAGTTCTTC. It encodes CAWSVAGGASYNEQFF.

The chain couples TRBV19 to TRBJ1-2; D gene unclear. Germline values: CDR1 LNHDA, CDR2 SQIVND (reference sequence). This CDR3 has 16 residues. V was pared by 5 bases and J by 1 base, with 17 bases between. CDR3 bases: TGTGCCAGTAGTCCTGAGGAGGGCAGGAGTAACTATGGCTACACCTTC. It yields the protein CASSPEEGRSNYGYTF.

The genes are TRBV2 and TRBJ2-7; 10 bases fit TRBD1. The germline V gene encodes CDR1 SNHLY and CDR2 FYNNEI. The V gene end was trimmed by 7 bases and the J gene end by 2 bases; junction bases not matched to a gene: 5. The CDR3 consists of 14 residues. This CDR3 reads CASTLGQGPYEQYV. The CDR3 DNA is TGTGCCAGCACCTTGGGACAGGGGCCCTACGAGCAGTACGTC.

J is TRBJ2-7 and V is TRBV28, with 11 bases matching TRBD2. The CDR3 has 16 residues. The germline V gene has CDR1 MDHEN and CDR2 SYDVKM. The V gene end was trimmed by 4 bases and the J gene end by 2 bases; junction bases not matched to a gene: 7. The CDR3 sequence is CASSSPTSGSPYEQYV. The DNA of the CDR3 is TGTGCCAGCAGTTCCCCAACTAGCGGGAGCCCCTACGAGCAGTACGTC.

For this clone: This specimen includes other DNA sequences encoding the same CDR3. The chain is built from TRBV6-5 and TRBJ1-2; D might be TRBD1 (5 bases). The V end was cut by 0 bases, the J end by 4 bases, with 9 bases between. CDR3 length equals 14 residues. Per the germline V gene, CDR1 is MNHEY and CDR2 is SVGAGI. Here the CDR3 DNA reads TGTGCCAGCAGTTACTCGCGGGGGTCCTATGGCTACACCTTC. Protein product: CASSYSRGSYGYTF.

V usage is TRBV7-2 and J usage is TRBJ1-2, with 9 bases matching TRBD1. CDR3 size: 13 residues. Looked up from germline, CDR1 is SGHTA and CDR2 is FQGNSA. V lost 5 bases, J lost 8 bases, and 6 bases stayed unmatched. The CDR3 coding sequence is TGTGCCAGCAGCCCGGACAGGGGTGGGGGCTACACCTTC. This encodes CASSPDRGGGYTF.

The chain carries TRBV5-1 and TRBJ1-2; 7 nucleotides line up with TRBD1. Trimming took 4 bases from V and 3 from J; bases not matched to a gene: 3. The CDR3 is made up of 13 amino acids. Germline lookup yields CDR1 SGHRS and CDR2 YFSETQ. This CDR3 reads CASSVTGDYGYTF. CDR3 sequence (DNA): TGCGCCAGCAGCGTTACAGGGGACTATGGCTACACCTTC.

The V gene is TRBV27, the J gene TRBJ1-5; TRBD1 is a possible D gene (5 bases). Looked up from germline, CDR1 is MNHEY and CDR2 is SMNVEV (reference sequence). The length of the CDR3 is 13 residues. Trimming cost V 7 bases and J 0 bases, with 7 bases left between them. CDR3 in amino acids: CASKGHSNQPQHF. CDR3 sequence (DNA): TGTGCCAGCAAGGGGCATAGCAATCAGCCCCAGCATTTT.